The following is a T cell receptor beta chain sequence with its context. The antigen is undetermined. This specimen belongs to a study of T cells in narcolepsy. On the study more broadly: Healthy controls were enrolled alongside patients with narcolepsy type 1 or type 2.

Assay: immunoSEQ multiplex PCR; the TCRdb copy retains only in-frame clones and omits some. The table lists 32,000 or so clones, approximately 80% of them singletons. The CDR3 extends over 15 amino acids. The germline V and J ends were trimmed by 7 bases and 1 base, with 14 bases remaining between them. Germline V gene lookup returns CDR1 SGHVS and CDR2 FNYEAQ. General study points: Autoreactive clone sequences were missing from some blood memory CD4+ repertoires.

This sequence originates from a human donor with narcolepsy. V usage is TRBV7-6 and J usage is TRBJ2-1; weak D call: TRBD2 (6 bases). Source material: CD45RA- memory CD4+ T cells from PBMCs. The CDR3 region is CASTQSGGSYNEQFF. CDR3 DNA sequence: TGTGCCAGCACCCAGTCCGGGGGTTCCTACAATGAGCAGTTCTTC. Full variable domain (missing parts from reference TRBV7-6 and TRBJ2-1): GAGVSQSPRYKVTKRGQDVALRCDPISGHVSLYWYRQALGQGPEFLTYFNYEAQQDKSGLPNDRFSAERPEGSISTLTIQRTEQRDSAMYRCASTQSGGSYNEQFFGPGTRLTVL.